This TCR beta chain was sequenced for a study of T cell changes during pregnancy in multiple sclerosis. The table came from immunoSEQ multiplex PCR; TCRdb's copy has only in-frame clones and leaves some out. The sample consists of roughly 65,000 clones, roughly 89% of them appearing once. This CDR3 region has 13 residues. The V and J ends lost 5 bases and 8 bases respectively, with 13 bases between them. From germline, CDR1 is SEHNR and CDR2 FQNEAQ (reference sequence). The sequence was collected from a female donor in good health, enrolled as a control in a pregnancy study. The sequenced sample was peripheral blood, obtained in the third trimester of pregnancy. The chain joins TRBV7-9 to TRBJ2-1; tentative D call: TRBD2 (5 bases). CDR3 nucleotides: TGTGCCAGCAGCCCCCTTGCCGGGGATGAGCAGTTCTTC. The encoded protein is CASSPLAGDEQFF.